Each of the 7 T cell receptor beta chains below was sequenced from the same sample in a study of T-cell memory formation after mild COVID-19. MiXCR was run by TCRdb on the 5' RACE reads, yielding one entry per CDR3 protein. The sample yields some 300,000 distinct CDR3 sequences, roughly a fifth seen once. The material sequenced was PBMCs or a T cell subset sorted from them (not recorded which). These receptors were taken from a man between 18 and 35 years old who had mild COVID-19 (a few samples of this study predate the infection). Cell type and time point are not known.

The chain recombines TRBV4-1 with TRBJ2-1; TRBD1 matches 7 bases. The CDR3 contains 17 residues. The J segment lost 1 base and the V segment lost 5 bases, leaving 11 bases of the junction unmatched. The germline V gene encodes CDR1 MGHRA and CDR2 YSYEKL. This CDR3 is CASSFDKDRYSYNEQFF. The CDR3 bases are TGCGCCAGCAGCTTCGATAAGGACAGGTATTCCTACAATGAGCAGTTCTTC.

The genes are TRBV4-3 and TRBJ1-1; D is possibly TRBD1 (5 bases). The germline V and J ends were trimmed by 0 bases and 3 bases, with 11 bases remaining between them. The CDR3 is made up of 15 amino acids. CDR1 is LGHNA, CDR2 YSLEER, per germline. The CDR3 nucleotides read TGCGCCAGCAGCCAAGAGACAGTTTTGTACACTGAAGCTTTCTTT. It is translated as CASSQETVLYTEAFF.

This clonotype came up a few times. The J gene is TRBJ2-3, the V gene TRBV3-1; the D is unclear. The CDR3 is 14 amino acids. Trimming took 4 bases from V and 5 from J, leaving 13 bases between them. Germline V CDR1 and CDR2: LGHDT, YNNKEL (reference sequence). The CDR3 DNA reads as TGTGCCAGCAGCCTGCGAGGCCGTGGAGATACGCAGTATTTT. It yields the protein CASSLRGRGDTQYF.

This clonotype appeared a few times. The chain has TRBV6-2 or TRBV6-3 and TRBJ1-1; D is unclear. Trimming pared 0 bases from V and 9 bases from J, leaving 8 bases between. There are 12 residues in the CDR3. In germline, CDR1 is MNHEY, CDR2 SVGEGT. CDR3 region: CASSYSILQAFF. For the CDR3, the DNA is TGTGCCAGCAGTTACTCGATCTTGCAAGCTTTCTTT.

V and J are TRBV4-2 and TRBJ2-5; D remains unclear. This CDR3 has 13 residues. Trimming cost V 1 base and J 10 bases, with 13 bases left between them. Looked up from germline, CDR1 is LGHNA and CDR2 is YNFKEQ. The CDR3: CASSQGGLRVQYF. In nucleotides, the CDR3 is TGTGCCAGCAGCCAAGGAGGCCTAAGGGTCCAGTACTTC.

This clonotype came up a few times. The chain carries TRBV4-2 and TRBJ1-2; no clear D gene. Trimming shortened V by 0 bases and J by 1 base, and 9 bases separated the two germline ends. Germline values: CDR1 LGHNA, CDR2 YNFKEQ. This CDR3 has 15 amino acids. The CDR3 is CASSQEGNVNYGYTF. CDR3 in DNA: TGTGCCAGCAGCCAAGAAGGGAATGTTAACTATGGCTACACCTTC.

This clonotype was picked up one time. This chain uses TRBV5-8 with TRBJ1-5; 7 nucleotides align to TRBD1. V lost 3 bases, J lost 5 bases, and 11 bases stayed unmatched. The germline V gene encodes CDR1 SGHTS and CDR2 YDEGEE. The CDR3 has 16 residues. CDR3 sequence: CASSSQGGGEDQPQHF. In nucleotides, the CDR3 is TGTGCCAGCAGCTCCCAGGGGGGAGGGGAGGATCAGCCCCAGCATTTT.